Each of the 20 T cell receptor beta chains below was sequenced from the same sample in a study of response to subunit inactivated influenza vaccine. TCRdb re-called the RT-PCR reads with MiXCR, one entry per CDR3 protein. Here the sample spans approximately 500,000 distinct CDR3 sequences, roughly 13% being singletons. This specimen consisted of PBMCs from blood, obtained more than 35 days after vaccination. These TCRs come from a middle-aged man who received an inactivated influenza vaccine.

V is TRBV6-2 or TRBV6-3 and J is TRBJ1-1; D gene ambiguous. Germline V lookup: CDR1 MNHEY, CDR2 SVGEGT. V was shortened by 6 bases and J by 5 bases, with 16 bases between the two germline ends. CDR3 size: 14 residues. The CDR3 spells CASRYPNRGTEAFF. DNA for the CDR3: TGTGCCAGCAGGTACCCGAATCGGGGTACTGAAGCTTTCTTT.

This clonotype was counted between two and nine times. The chain links TRBV7-2 to TRBJ2-7, with TRBD2 matching over 9 bases. J lost 3 bases, V lost 6 bases, and 3 bases had no gene match. Germline assignment: CDR1 SGHTA and CDR2 FQGNSA. The CDR3 contains 13 residues. The CDR3 region is CASRASGDYEQYF. CDR3 DNA: TGTGCCAGCAGGGCTAGCGGGGACTACGAGCAGTACTTC.

This clonotype was observed a few times. V gene TRBV20-1 combines with J gene TRBJ2-3; TRBD1 might be the D (5 bases). Germline lookup yields CDR1 DFQATT and CDR2 SNEGSKA (reference sequence). Trimming took off 6 bases at V and 4 bases at J, with 17 bases between the two ends. The CDR3 is 14 amino acids. In DNA, the CDR3 is TGCAGTGCCAGGGTGGGCAGCAGTTCAGATACGCAGTATTTT. Translating it yields CSARVGSSSDTQYF.

This clonotype turned up a few times. The gene calls are TRBV28 and TRBJ1-5; no definite D call. The CDR3 runs to 15 residues. Germline V lookup: CDR1 MDHEN, CDR2 SYDVKM. Trimming stripped 1 base from V and 3 bases from J, with 10 bases between. In nucleotides, the CDR3 is TGTGCCAGCAGTTTATTTCTTAATGTCAATCAGCCCCAGCATTTT. Translation: CASSLFLNVNQPQHF.

V usage is TRBV12-3 or TRBV12-4 and J usage is TRBJ1-1, with 7 bases lining up with TRBD1. The CDR3 spans 16 residues. J was trimmed by 5 bases and V by 6 bases; bases with no gene match: 15. CDR3: CASREKGGAGGTEAFF. In DNA form, the CDR3 reads TGTGCCAGCAGGGAAAAAGGGGGGGCAGGGGGGACTGAAGCTTTCTTT.

The chain is built from TRBV11-1 and TRBJ2-1, with TRBD1 matching 9 bases. CDR1 and CDR2 from the germline V gene are SGHAT and FQDESV (reference sequence). V was pared by 2 bases and J by 2 bases, with 13 bases of the junction left unmatched. The CDR3 sequence is 19 residues long. The CDR3 region is CASSLSRSWGTGPYNEQFF. CDR3 DNA: TGTGCCAGCAGCTTATCAAGGTCATGGGGGACAGGGCCCTACAATGAGCAGTTCTTC.

The chain has TRBV15 and TRBJ2-5, with 9 positions matching TRBD2. This CDR3 region has 16 residues. V dropped 5 bases and J dropped 0; count of bases not matched to a gene: 7. CDR1 LNHNV and CDR2 YYDKDF come from the germline V gene (reference sequence). In DNA, the CDR3 is TGTGCCACCAGCCGAAGACTAGCGGCGTACCAAGAGACCCAGTACTTC. Its protein is CATSRRLAAYQETQYF.

This clonotype has a handful of counts. V gene TRBV7-9 combines with J gene TRBJ2-5, with D perhaps given as TRBD1 or TRBD2 (6 bases each). The CDR3 extends over 15 amino acids. V lost 5 bases and J 7 bases, leaving 20 bases between the germline ends. Germline V gives CDR1 SEHNR, CDR2 FQNEAQ (reference sequence). The CDR3 loop is CASSQGGRRPGTQYF. CDR3 coding DNA: TGTGCCAGCAGCCAAGGGGGGCGGCGACCGGGGACCCAGTACTTC.

This clonotype was detected ten times or more. The chain employs TRBV29-1 and TRBJ2-7, with TRBD2 matching over 8 bases. The CDR3 covers 14 residues. Germline V gives CDR1 SQVTM, CDR2 ANQGSEA. The trim removed 4 bases at V and 0 bases at J, leaving 5 bases unmatched. As DNA, the CDR3 is TGCAGCGTTGTACTAGCGGCCATCTCCTACGAGCAGTACTTC. Translated, it gives CSVVLAAISYEQYF.

This clonotype was observed a handful of times. This chain connects TRBV27 to TRBJ2-7, with D possibly being TRBD2 (5 bases). Germline V gives CDR1 MNHEY, CDR2 SMNVEV (reference sequence). This CDR3 region has 13 residues. The V gene lost 5 bases and the J gene lost 3 bases, with 11 bases spanning the gap. The CDR3 loop reads CASSTLGDYEQYF. In DNA form, the CDR3 reads TGTGCCAGCAGTACCCTGGGAGACTACGAGCAGTACTTC.

This clonotype has more than one count but fewer than ten. The V gene is TRBV4-3, the J gene TRBJ2-2; D possibly uses TRBD1 or TRBD2 (5 bases each). Trimming took off 5 bases at V and 4 bases at J, with 14 bases between the two ends. Germline-derived CDR1 and CDR2 are LGHNA and YSLEER. The CDR3 has 15 amino acids. The chain's CDR3 is CASSTGTNPTGELFF. CDR3 nucleotide sequence: TGCGCCAGCAGCACTGGGACCAATCCCACCGGGGAGCTGTTTTTT.

The rearrangement links TRBV7-2 to TRBJ2-7; D not resolved. The CDR3 has 13 residues. Germline CDR1 SGHTA, CDR2 FQGNSA. V was shortened by 2 bases and J by 3 bases, with 8 bases between the two germline ends. CDR3 loop: CASSLNGYYEQYF. CDR3 nucleotides: TGTGCCAGCAGCTTAAACGGCTACTACGAGCAGTACTTC.

This chain links TRBV12-3 or TRBV12-4 with TRBJ1-4; D is perhaps TRBD1 (6 bases). Trimming pared 5 bases from V and 7 bases from J, leaving 20 bases between. The CDR3 length is 16 residues. Written as DNA, the CDR3 is TGTGCCAGCAGTCCAGGCGGGGGCCACGCCGGTGAAAAACTGTTTTTT. This sequence encodes CASSPGGGHAGEKLFF.

This chain links TRBV7-9 with TRBJ2-7; 8 nucleotides line up with TRBD1. The CDR3 covers 13 residues. Germline V gene sequence: CDR1 SEHNR, CDR2 FQNEAQ (reference sequence). With V trimmed by 5 bases and J by 5 bases, 5 bases remained unmatched. The CDR3 DNA follows: TGTGCCAGCAGCCCGACAGGGGACGACGAGCAGTACTTC. Its translation is CASSPTGDDEQYF.

V gene TRBV6-1 combines with J gene TRBJ2-2; the D gene is possibly TRBD1 (5 bases). CDR3 length equals 14 residues. Trimming took off 4 bases at V and 4 bases at J, with 10 bases between the two ends. Germline assignment: CDR1 MNHNS and CDR2 SASEGT. CDR3 protein: CASSARGSTGELFF. CDR3 DNA sequence: TGTGCCAGCAGTGCTAGGGGCAGCACCGGGGAGCTGTTTTTT.

This clonotype has a handful of counts. CDR3 sequence (DNA): TGTGCCAGCAGCTTTCCTGGAATGGGACAGGAGCAGTTCTTC. Amino acid sequence: CASSFPGMGQEQFF. This chain uses TRBV11-2 with TRBJ2-1, with TRBD1 matching over 7 bases. CDR1 SGHAT and CDR2 FQNNGV come from the germline V gene. J was trimmed by 10 bases and V by 3 bases; bases with no gene match: 9. The CDR3 is 14 residues long.

The V and J genes are TRBV20-1 and TRBJ2-1, with 8 nucleotides matching TRBD2. Trimming at V came to 4 bases and at J to 8 bases, leaving 4 bases not matched to a gene. The CDR3 extends over 12 amino acids. CDR1 is DFQATT and CDR2 is SNEGSKA in the germline V gene (reference sequence). The chain's CDR3 is CSAKREFYEQFF. The CDR3 DNA follows: TGCAGTGCTAAGCGGGAGTTCTATGAGCAGTTCTTC.

The rearrangement joins TRBV29-1 to TRBJ2-1; 7 bases align to TRBD2. The length of the CDR3 is 14 residues. Looked up from germline, CDR1 is SQVTM and CDR2 is ANQGSEA. The junction had 6 bases not matched to a gene; V was cut back by 4 bases and J by 3 bases. The CDR3: CSVGPSGIYNEQFF. The CDR3 DNA sequence: TGCAGCGTTGGACCTAGCGGTATCTACAATGAGCAGTTCTTC.

The chain has TRBV11-2 and TRBJ2-7, with unresolved D. Between the trimmed V and J ends, which lost 4 bases and 6 bases, there was a span of 7 bases. The germline V gene has CDR1 SGHAT and CDR2 FQNNGV. The CDR3 totals 11 residues. This CDR3 is CASSSVTEQYF. CDR3 coding DNA: TGTGCCAGCAGCTCAGTCACCGAGCAGTACTTC.

This clonotype was seen a handful of times. The rearrangement joins TRBV7-2 to TRBJ2-7; 10 bases match TRBD2. The germline V gene encodes CDR1 SGHTA and CDR2 FQGNSA. Trimming took 5 bases from V and 7 from J; bases not matched to a gene: 8. The CDR3 is 14 residues long. CDR3 in DNA: TGTGCCAGCAGCGCAATAGCGGGAGGTGAAGAGCAGTACTTC. As protein: CASSAIAGGEEQYF. Based on the CDR3 plus reference TRBV7-2 and TRBJ2-7, the full variable domain is GAGVSQSPSNKVTEKGKDVELRCDPISGHTALYWYRQSLGQGLEFLIYFQGNSAPDKSGLPSDRFSAERTGGSVSTLTIQRTQQEDSAVYLCASSAIAGGEEQYFGPGTRLTVT.